Listed below are T cell receptor beta chains from one sample, sequenced in a study of breast tumors, draining lymph nodes, adjacent tissues. TCRdb processed the multiplex PCR reads anew with MiXCR; each CDR3 protein has one entry. The sample includes 140,000 to 150,000 distinct CDR3 sequences, 30% to 35% of them seen just once. The specimen sequenced was axillary lymph node tissue. The source of these receptors is a female donor with breast cancer. Some clones in this sample may be carry-over from other donors' samples. CDR3s include the opening cysteine and the closing phenylalanine or tryptophan. A D gene is named only where the DNA matches it firmly. Size tells how often a clone was seen (once, few, many) or the class of an expanded clone, and some rows leave it out.

D | J | size | V | CDR3 | DNA
TRBD1 | TRBJ2-1 | many | TRBV10-3 | CAISEQPGQAASSYNEQFF | TGTGCCATCAGTGAACAACCGGGACAGGCGGCGAGCTCCTACAATGAGCAGTTCTTC
NA | TRBJ2-2 | many | TRBV6-6 | CASSFGLDVSGELFF | TGTGCCAGCAGTTTTGGCCTAGACGTGAGCGGGGAGCTGTTTTTT
NA | TRBJ1-1 | NA | TRBV20-1 | CSAAQTVVF | TGCAGTGCTGCCCAAACGGTGGTCTTT
TRBD1 | TRBJ2-5 | many | TRBV2 | CASRTRDSFFETQYF | TGTGCCAGCAGGACTCGGGACAGCTTCTTCGAGACCCAGTACTTC
TRBD1 | TRBJ2-1 | many | TRBV11-2 | CASSVRGRMNEQFF | TGTGCCAGCAGCGTCAGGGGGCGGATGAATGAGCAGTTCTTC
TRBD1 | TRBJ1-2 | many | TRBV18 | CASSPDRARGYTF | TGTGCCAGCTCACCCGACAGGGCTCGGGGCTACACCTTC
TRBD1 | TRBJ1-1 | NA | TRBV30 | CAWSPLTGVNTEAFF | TGTGCCTGGAGTCCACTGACAGGGGTGAACACTGAAGCTTTCTTT
NA | TRBJ1-4 | NA | TRBV5-1 | CASSLGLLSGGKLFF | TGCGCCAGCAGCTTGGGACTACTTAGCGGTGGAAAACTGTTTTTT
NA | TRBJ1-2 | many | TRBV12-3/TRBV12-4 | CASSLATTGGYTF | TGTGCCAGCAGTTTAGCGACAACGGGGGGCTACACCTTC
TRBD1 | TRBJ1-6 | many | TRBV3-1 | CASSQATGGSSPLHF | TGTGCCAGCAGCCAAGCCACAGGGGGGAGTTCACCCCTCCACTTT
NA | TRBJ1-2 | many | TRBV20-1 | CSAWSYGYTF | TGCAGTGCGTGGAGCTATGGCTACACCTTC
TRBD1 | TRBJ2-1 | NA | TRBV10-1 | CASSAGQGAGDEQFF | TGCGCCAGCAGTGCGGGGCAGGGGGCAGGCGATGAGCAGTTCTTC
NA | TRBJ1-2 | many | TRBV15 | CATSADQRDYGYTF | TGTGCCACCAGCGCGGATCAGAGAGACTATGGCTACACCTTC
TRBD2 | TRBJ2-3 | NA | TRBV6-4 | CSSRPTSATYTRYF | TGTTCCAGCAGACCGACTAGCGCCACGTATACGCGGTATTTT
TRBD2 | TRBJ2-5 | many | TRBV7-2 | CASSPIDGGGETQYF | TGTGCCAGCAGCCCGATCGACGGGGGGGGCGAGACCCAGTACTTC
NA | TRBJ2-4 | many | TRBV19 | CASSIGWLAKNIQYF | TGTGCCAGTAGTATAGGGTGGCTAGCAAAAAACATTCAGTACTTC
NA | TRBJ1-2 | NA | TRBV15 | CATSSPNYGYTF | TGTGCCACCAGCAGCCCTAACTATGGCTACACCTTC
NA | TRBJ2-1 | many | TRBV7-9 | CASSSNRNEQFF | TGTGCCAGCAGTTCAAACAGGAATGAGCAGTTCTTC
NA | TRBJ2-4 | NA | TRBV19 | CASSIRGSNSAKNIQSF | TGTGCCAGTAGTATCCGGGGGAGTAATAGTGCCAAAAACATTCAGTCCTTC
NA | TRBJ1-6 | many | TRBV6-5 | CASSYLAGDSPLHF | TGTGCCAGCAGTTACCTGGCTGGGGATTCACCCCTCCACTTT